The T cell receptor (beta chain) under discussion was sequenced for a study of blood T cell repertoires in COVID-19. Turning to the study itself: T cells, B-cell-depleted T cells, or PBMCs supplied cDNA or gDNA.

Participant reports of clinical history set cohort assignment. Assay: immunoSEQ multiplex PCR; the TCRdb copy retains only in-frame clones and omits some. There are under 400,000 clones in the sample; more than 75% occur only once, and 1.9% lies in the top ten. The CDR3 totals 15 residues. CDR1 and CDR2 (germline): SGDLS, YYNGEE. J was trimmed by 5 bases and V by 0 bases; bases with no gene match: 4. Input material: PBMCs or T cells enriched from blood (not recorded which). The chain has TRBV9 and TRBJ2-3; 9 nucleotides align to TRBD2. This clonotype was sampled from a man aged 40-49 years in a cohort exposed to, infected with or recovered from COVID-19 (not recorded which). The CDR3 spells CASSVGGRAKDTQYF. Here the CDR3 DNA reads TGTGCCAGCAGCGTAGGCGGGAGGGCCAAAGATACGCAGTATTTT.